This is a list of T cell receptor beta chains from one sample in a study of blood T cell repertoires in COVID-19. Measured with immunoSEQ multiplex PCR; TCRdb has only the in-frame clones, and not every one. Among over 250,000 clones listed, roughly 86% were seen once. The specimen sequenced was PBMCs or T cells enriched from blood (not recorded which). These TCRs come from a woman between 18 and 29 years old who had recovered from COVID-19. CDR3s include the opening cysteine and the closing phenylalanine or tryptophan. The D gene is left open where the match is weak. Some rows mark clone size as missing; the rest say once, few, many or name a class of expanded clone.

abundance	v_gene	j_gene	d_gene	CDR3aa	CDR3nt
NA	TRBV25-1	TRBJ2-5	TRBD2	CASRKPGLAGQETQYF	TGTGCCAGCAGAAAACCGGGACTAGCGGGGCAAGAGACCCAGTACTTC
NA	TRBV30	TRBJ1-1	TRBD1	CAWNSRGSGRTEAFF	TGTGCCTGGAACTCCAGGGGGTCGGGAAGGACTGAAGCTTTCTTT
once	TRBV7-8	TRBJ2-2	TRBD1	CASSEGTGGSTGELFF	TGTGCCAGCAGCGAGGGGACAGGGGGGAGTACCGGGGAGCTGTTTTTT
NA	TRBV7-2	TRBJ2-1	NA	CASSATVADYNEQFF	TGTGCCAGCAGCGCCACGGTTGCCGACTACAATGAGCAGTTCTTC
NA	TRBV9	TRBJ2-1	NA	CASSVVLEAPHNEQFF	TGTGCCAGCAGCGTAGTTTTAGAGGCACCTCACAATGAGCAGTTCTTC
once	TRBV23-1	TRBJ1-5	NA	CARFGEEHSNQPQHF	TGCGCCCGGTTTGGAGAAGAACATAGCAATCAGCCCCAGCATTTT
NA	TRBV19	TRBJ2-2	TRBD2	CASSIASGSSGELFF	TGTGCCAGTAGTATTGCTAGCGGGAGTAGCGGGGAGCTGTTTTTT
once	TRBV4-3	TRBJ1-1	NA	CASSQNRRAEAFF	TGCGCCAGCAGCCAAAACAGGAGGGCGGAAGCTTTCTTT
NA	TRBV11-3	TRBJ2-7	TRBD2	CASTDRGSGGTYEQYF	TGTGCCAGCACCGACCGGGGAAGCGGGGGAACCTACGAGCAGTACTTC
NA	TRBV29-1	TRBJ2-5	TRBD2	CSVRLAGVRETQYF	TGCAGCGTCAGACTAGCGGGAGTGAGGGAGACCCAGTACTTC
NA	TRBV19	TRBJ2-1	NA	CASREPGKDYNEQFF	TGTGCCAGTAGAGAGCCCGGGAAAGACTACAATGAGCAGTTCTTC
NA	TRBV11-3	TRBJ2-7	NA	CATQDRAYEQYF	TGTGCCACCCAAGACAGAGCCTACGAGCAGTACTTC
NA	TRBV20-1	TRBJ2-7	NA	CSAATAGEQYF	TGCAGTGCCGCAACGGCGGGCGAGCAGTACTTC
NA	TRBV7-9	TRBJ1-2	NA	CASSLSPTGGGYTF	TGTGCCAGCAGCTTAAGTCCGACCGGGGGTGGCTACACCTTC
NA	TRBV6-2/TRBV6-3	TRBJ2-3	NA	CASSYSVSDSTDTQYF	TGTGCCAGCAGTTACTCGGTCAGCGATAGCACAGATACGCAGTATTTT
NA	TRBV2	TRBJ2-1	TRBD2	CASSEALGTSLNNEQFF	TGTGCCAGCAGTGAAGCGCTCGGGACTAGCTTAAACAATGAGCAGTTCTTC
NA	TRBV2	TRBJ1-5	NA	CASTRGEGQPQHF	TGTGCTTCGACCCGGGGTGAGGGTCAGCCCCAGCATTTT
NA	TRBV12-3/TRBV12-4	TRBJ2-1	NA	CASSSYRVEQFF	TGTGCCAGCAGTTCCTACAGGGTTGAGCAGTTCTTC
once	TRBV9	TRBJ2-3	TRBD2	CASSALAEARDTQYF	TGTGCCAGCAGCGCCCTAGCGGAAGCACGAGATACGCAGTATTTT
NA	TRBV5-1	TRBJ1-1	NA	CASSLYRAARNTEAFF	TGCGCCAGCAGCTTGTACAGGGCAGCGCGGAACACTGAAGCTTTCTTT
once	TRBV4-1	TRBJ2-7	NA	CASSQASVNEQYF	TGCGCCAGCAGCCAAGCCTCCGTTAACGAGCAGTACTTC
NA	TRBV29-1	TRBJ1-2	TRBD1	CSVATGWRQYYGYTF	TGCAGCGTTGCGACAGGGTGGAGGCAATACTATGGCTACACCTTC
NA	TRBV7-2	TRBJ2-1	NA	CASSLSGGLGTEQFF	TGTGCCAGCAGCTTATCGGGGGGCCTAGGTACTGAGCAGTTCTTC
NA	TRBV6-5	TRBJ2-1	TRBD1	CASSLGTAYNEQFF	TGTGCCAGCAGCCTGGGGACAGCTTACAATGAGCAGTTCTTC
NA	TRBV30	TRBJ2-2	TRBD2	CAWSIGLASYGELFF	TGTGCCTGGAGTATAGGACTAGCGTCCTACGGGGAGCTGTTTTTT
NA	TRBV19	TRBJ1-2	NA	CASSIDREGAGGYTF	TGTGCCAGTAGTATAGATCGAGAGGGCGCGGGAGGCTACACCTTC
NA	TRBV5-1	TRBJ2-1	TRBD2	CASRPHGASGRESSYNEQFF	TGCGCCAGCAGACCACATGGCGCTAGCGGGAGGGAGAGCTCCTACAATGAGCAGTTCTTC
NA	TRBV24-1	TRBJ1-5	NA	CATSDRASNQPQHF	TGTGCCACCAGTGACAGGGCTTCCAATCAGCCCCAGCATTTT
NA	TRBV18	TRBJ2-2	TRBD1	CASSPLRDRKTGELFF	TGTGCCAGCTCACCGCTCCGGGACAGGAAAACCGGGGAGCTGTTTTTT
NA	TRBV2	TRBJ2-4	NA	CASSEFGSPRADIQYF	TGTGCCAGCAGTGAATTCGGATCTCCTCGAGCGGACATTCAGTACTTC
NA	TRBV11-2	TRBJ1-4	NA	CASSLSRNEKLFF	TGTGCCAGCAGCTTGTCCAGGAATGAAAAACTGTTTTTT
NA	TRBV5-6	TRBJ2-1	NA	CASHRGTAWDEQFF	TGTGCCAGCCACCGGGGGACTGCCTGGGATGAGCAGTTCTTC
NA	TRBV11-2	TRBJ2-3	NA	CASSSRGLTDTQYF	TGTGCCAGCAGCTCCAGGGGCCTCACAGATACGCAGTATTTT
NA	TRBV6-5	TRBJ2-7	NA	CASSPREGYEQYF	TGTGCCAGCAGTCCCAGAGAGGGCTACGAGCAGTACTTC
few	TRBV7-3	TRBJ2-2	TRBD1	CASSSGQGASTGELFF	TGTGCCAGCAGCTCGGGACAGGGGGCAAGCACCGGGGAGCTGTTTTTT
once	TRBV29-1	TRBJ1-2	NA	CSVEGGELNYGYTF	TGCAGCGTTGAAGGGGGGGAATTGAACTATGGCTACACCTTC
NA	TRBV7-2	TRBJ1-2	TRBD1	CASRRAGGAYGYTF	TGTGCCAGCAGGCGGGCAGGGGGCGCGTATGGCTACACCTTC
NA	TRBV4-2	TRBJ2-7	TRBD2	CASSQELAGIAEQYF	TGTGCCAGCAGCCAAGAACTAGCGGGAATTGCCGAGCAGTACTTC
NA	TRBV9	TRBJ1-3	NA	CASSVVGADTIYF	TGTGCCAGCAGCGTAGTGGGAGCGGACACCATATATTTT
NA	TRBV9	TRBJ1-2	TRBD1	CASSVGQGVTYGYTF	TGTGCCAGCAGCGTGGGACAGGGGGTTACCTATGGCTACACCTTC
once	TRBV27	TRBJ2-7	NA	CASSFTGSYEQYF	TGTGCCAGCAGTTTCACAGGGTCCTACGAGCAGTACTTC
NA	TRBV14	TRBJ1-3	NA	CASSQVAFSTIYF	TGTGCCAGCAGCCAAGTTGCGTTTAGCACCATATATTTT
few	TRBV18	TRBJ2-6	TRBD2	CASSPPAGGLGANVLTF	TGTGCCAGCTCACCACCAGCGGGGGGGCTTGGGGCCAACGTCCTGACTTTC
NA	TRBV16	TRBJ1-1	TRBD1	CASSHSGGAGTEAFF	TGTGCCAGCAGCCATTCAGGGGGCGCGGGCACTGAAGCTTTCTTT